This T cell receptor beta chain comes out of a study of identical twins' blood T cells. Overall study results and limits: Twins shared more top CDR3 clonotypes than unrelated donors did.

Per the original data handling: Each library had roughly 2.2 to 3.6 million CDR3 reads and about 90,000 to nearly 550,000 clonotypes. Each CDR3 protein gets one entry after TCRdb re-called the 5' RACE reads with MiXCR. None of the V and J calls come from the authors' own analysis; TCRdb made them. The table records around 380,000 distinct CDR3 sequences, about 28% of them present only once. CDR3 size: 12 residues. Trimming took off 9 bases at V and 4 bases at J, with 9 bases between the two ends. A few counts support this clonotype. Its antigen is as yet unknown. Sequencing input: PBMCs. The rearrangement joins TRBV12-3 or TRBV12-4 to TRBJ2-2; D is undetermined. The sequence was obtained from a woman between 18 and 55 years old in good health. DNA of the CDR3: TGTGCCAGTTTCCCGGGCACCGGGGAGCTGTTTTTT. It codes for CASFPGTGELFF.